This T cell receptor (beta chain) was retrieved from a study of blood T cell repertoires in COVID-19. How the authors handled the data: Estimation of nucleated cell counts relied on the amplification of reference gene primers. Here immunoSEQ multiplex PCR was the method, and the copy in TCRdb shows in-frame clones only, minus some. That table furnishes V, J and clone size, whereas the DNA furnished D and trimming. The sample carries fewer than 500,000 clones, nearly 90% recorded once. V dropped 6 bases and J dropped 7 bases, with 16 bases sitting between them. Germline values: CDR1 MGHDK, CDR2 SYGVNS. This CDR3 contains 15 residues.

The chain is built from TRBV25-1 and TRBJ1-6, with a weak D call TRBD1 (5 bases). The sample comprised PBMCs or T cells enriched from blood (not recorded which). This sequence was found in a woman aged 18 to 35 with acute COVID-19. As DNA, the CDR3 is TGTGCCAGCAGCCAAAGGCAGGGTAGCAATTCACCCCTCCACTTT. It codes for CASSQRQGSNSPLHF.